This is a list of T cell receptor beta chains from one sample in a study of CD8 T cells in ankylosing spondylitis. Via MiXCR, TCRdb re-called the 5' RACE reads, giving one row per CDR3 protein. Of some 220,000 distinct CDR3 sequences listed, 5.5% to 7.5% are singletons. The source material was blood, either unsorted or a sorted T cell fraction (not recorded which). The receptors originated from a male donor with ankylosing spondylitis. Both conserved end residues are trimmed from each CDR3. A D gene is named only where the DNA matches it firmly.

d_call: TRBD1; v_call: TRBV6-1; cdr3_length: 12; j_call: TRBJ1-4; cdr3_aa: ASSLGQGGEKLF
d_call: TRBD1; v_call: TRBV10-3; cdr3_length: 13; j_call: TRBJ1-4; cdr3_aa: AISESRQGNEKLF
d_call: -; v_call: TRBV12-3/TRBV12-4; cdr3_length: 13; j_call: TRBJ2-1; cdr3_aa: ASTLGATPYNEQF
d_call: TRBD2; v_call: TRBV20-1; cdr3_length: 13; j_call: TRBJ2-7; cdr3_aa: SALDLEAGTYEQY
d_call: -; v_call: TRBV6-2/TRBV6-3; cdr3_length: 13; j_call: TRBJ2-5; cdr3_aa: ASSYSGRVQETQY
d_call: -; v_call: TRBV12-3/TRBV12-4; cdr3_length: 12; j_call: TRBJ2-5; cdr3_aa: ASSLMALQETQY
d_call: TRBD1; v_call: TRBV10-2; cdr3_length: 12; j_call: TRBJ2-7; cdr3_aa: ASSDRTGGYEQY
d_call: TRBD1; v_call: TRBV28; cdr3_length: 14; j_call: TRBJ2-7; cdr3_aa: ASSWGVGTGIYEQY
d_call: -; v_call: TRBV10-2; cdr3_length: 11; j_call: TRBJ2-7; cdr3_aa: ASSERGPYEQY
d_call: -; v_call: TRBV6-2/TRBV6-3; cdr3_length: 14; j_call: TRBJ2-1; cdr3_aa: ASSYPFGSSYNEQF
d_call: TRBD2; v_call: TRBV5-6; cdr3_length: 15; j_call: TRBJ2-7; cdr3_aa: ASSLAGASGTIYEQY
d_call: TRBD1; v_call: TRBV20-1; cdr3_length: 14; j_call: TRBJ2-1; cdr3_aa: SARELGTVSYNEQF
d_call: -; v_call: TRBV13; cdr3_length: 12; j_call: TRBJ2-7; cdr3_aa: ASSLRTDTYEQY
d_call: -; v_call: TRBV14; cdr3_length: 14; j_call: TRBJ2-1; cdr3_aa: ASSHPGEGTYNEQF
d_call: -; v_call: TRBV27; cdr3_length: 14; j_call: TRBJ2-3; cdr3_aa: ASSLFPDSSTDTQY
d_call: TRBD1; v_call: TRBV6-1; cdr3_length: 12; j_call: TRBJ1-2; cdr3_aa: ASSEWDRGLGYT
d_call: TRBD2; v_call: TRBV7-2; cdr3_length: 13; j_call: TRBJ2-1; cdr3_aa: ASSLGGSLLGEQF
d_call: TRBD2; v_call: TRBV11-2; cdr3_length: 13; j_call: TRBJ2-1; cdr3_aa: ASSTLAGGLYEQF
d_call: -; v_call: TRBV12-3/TRBV12-4; cdr3_length: 12; j_call: TRBJ1-1; cdr3_aa: ASSFEGLNTEAF
d_call: -; v_call: TRBV10-3; cdr3_length: 13; j_call: TRBJ2-3; cdr3_aa: AISDRGERSDTQY
d_call: -; v_call: TRBV18; cdr3_length: 12; j_call: TRBJ1-1; cdr3_aa: ASSLSGTNTEAF
d_call: -; v_call: TRBV9; cdr3_length: 14; j_call: TRBJ1-2; cdr3_aa: ASSVDRAGSDYGYT
d_call: TRBD2; v_call: TRBV6-4; cdr3_length: 15; j_call: TRBJ2-7; cdr3_aa: ASSTLGREVSSYEQY
d_call: -; v_call: TRBV9; cdr3_length: 13; j_call: TRBJ2-1; cdr3_aa: ASGGRGAPYNEQF
d_call: TRBD2; v_call: TRBV29-1; cdr3_length: 12; j_call: TRBJ2-1; cdr3_aa: SVWAGGAEDEQF
d_call: TRBD1; v_call: TRBV2; cdr3_length: 14; j_call: TRBJ2-5; cdr3_aa: ASSEATGAQQETQY
d_call: -; v_call: TRBV10-3; cdr3_length: 13; j_call: TRBJ2-5; cdr3_aa: AISDRRGIMETQY
d_call: TRBD2; v_call: TRBV5-1; cdr3_length: 14; j_call: TRBJ2-3; cdr3_aa: ASSLNSGPSTDTQY
d_call: -; v_call: TRBV12-3/TRBV12-4; cdr3_length: 12; j_call: TRBJ2-7; cdr3_aa: ASSPPWTRYEQY
d_call: -; v_call: TRBV15; cdr3_length: 12; j_call: TRBJ2-7; cdr3_aa: ATSRRDSSYEQY
d_call: TRBD2; v_call: TRBV7-8; cdr3_length: 12; j_call: TRBJ2-1; cdr3_aa: ASSLMGGGDEQF
d_call: TRBD1; v_call: TRBV29-1; cdr3_length: 12; j_call: TRBJ1-2; cdr3_aa: SVGTGTGVIGYT
d_call: -; v_call: TRBV29-1; cdr3_length: 9; j_call: TRBJ1-1; cdr3_aa: SVATGNEAF
d_call: -; v_call: TRBV5-6; cdr3_length: 10; j_call: TRBJ2-2; cdr3_aa: ASSLTGGELF
d_call: -; v_call: TRBV6-1; cdr3_length: 11; j_call: TRBJ1-1; cdr3_aa: ASSDQGSTEAF
d_call: TRBD1; v_call: TRBV29-1; cdr3_length: 12; j_call: TRBJ1-5; cdr3_aa: SPIRDRGYQPQH
d_call: -; v_call: TRBV7-8; cdr3_length: 14; j_call: TRBJ2-2; cdr3_aa: ASSLDRTANTGELF
d_call: -; v_call: TRBV24-1; cdr3_length: 10; j_call: TRBJ1-4; cdr3_aa: ATSDFGQKLF
d_call: -; v_call: TRBV10-1; cdr3_length: 13; j_call: TRBJ1-2; cdr3_aa: ASSEPDSLGYGYT
d_call: -; v_call: TRBV19; cdr3_length: 16; j_call: TRBJ2-2; cdr3_aa: ASSIDLLWGANTGELF
d_call: TRBD1; v_call: TRBV7-2; cdr3_length: 13; j_call: TRBJ2-7; cdr3_aa: ASSQDRDRIYEQY
d_call: TRBD1; v_call: TRBV20-1; cdr3_length: 9; j_call: TRBJ2-1; cdr3_aa: SARSDRGRF
d_call: -; v_call: TRBV6-2/TRBV6-3; cdr3_length: 13; j_call: TRBJ1-1; cdr3_aa: ASSPWTFMNTEAF
d_call: -; v_call: TRBV27; cdr3_length: 10; j_call: TRBJ2-3; cdr3_aa: ASRRPPGTKY
d_call: -; v_call: TRBV5-8; cdr3_length: 13; j_call: TRBJ1-5; cdr3_aa: ASSGVRWGNQPQH
d_call: -; v_call: TRBV20-1; cdr3_length: 11; j_call: TRBJ2-7; cdr3_aa: SASWGAGYEQY
d_call: TRBD1; v_call: TRBV13; cdr3_length: 11; j_call: TRBJ2-7; cdr3_aa: ASTGQGENEQY
d_call: -; v_call: TRBV7-8; cdr3_length: 18; j_call: TRBJ2-1; cdr3_aa: ASSRPRREPLIGGNNEQF
d_call: TRBD2; v_call: TRBV5-1; cdr3_length: 13; j_call: TRBJ2-1; cdr3_aa: ASSLASGGPPEQF
d_call: -; v_call: TRBV6-2/TRBV6-3; cdr3_length: 11; j_call: TRBJ1-5; cdr3_aa: AIGTEFNQPQH
d_call: -; v_call: TRBV12-3/TRBV12-4; cdr3_length: 12; j_call: TRBJ1-1; cdr3_aa: ASSWGGLNTEAF
d_call: -; v_call: TRBV12-3/TRBV12-4; cdr3_length: 11; j_call: TRBJ2-1; cdr3_aa: ASSLIFGNEQF
d_call: TRBD1; v_call: TRBV10-3; cdr3_length: 14; j_call: TRBJ2-2; cdr3_aa: AIRTPQGGFTGELF
d_call: TRBD2; v_call: TRBV7-9; cdr3_length: 12; j_call: TRBJ2-7; cdr3_aa: ASSLGGDLDEQY
d_call: TRBD1; v_call: TRBV7-2; cdr3_length: 12; j_call: TRBJ2-5; cdr3_aa: ASSSTGGGETQY
d_call: -; v_call: TRBV27; cdr3_length: 13; j_call: TRBJ2-7; cdr3_aa: ASRAGTQGAYEQY
d_call: TRBD2; v_call: TRBV4-1; cdr3_length: 15; j_call: TRBJ2-7; cdr3_aa: ASSHQALAGSSYEQY
d_call: TRBD1; v_call: TRBV7-9; cdr3_length: 14; j_call: TRBJ2-7; cdr3_aa: ASRPLFGDRIDEQY